This T cell receptor (beta chain) was sequenced in a study of T cell changes during pregnancy in multiple sclerosis. Germline loops: CDR1 SQVTM, CDR2 ANQGSEA. The CDR3 contains 13 residues. Trimming took 7 bases from V and 5 from J, leaving 14 bases between them. TCRdb's copy holds only in-frame clones and misses some; the assay was immunoSEQ multiplex PCR. This sample has about 59,000 clones, with approximately 90% found just once. The chain links TRBV29-1 to TRBJ1-4; D is possibly TRBD1 (6 bases). Sequencing used peripheral blood, obtained in the third trimester of pregnancy. This receptor was obtained from a female donor in good health, enrolled as a control in a pregnancy study. CDR3 nucleotide sequence: TGCAGCGGTCGGGGGGCTTCCAATGAAAAACTGTTTTTT. Residues: CSGRGASNEKLFF.